Shown below are 20 T cell receptor beta chains from a single sample sequenced in a study of cytomegalovirus exposure and HLA in healthy donors. The PCR ran on 60 Vbeta and 13 Jbeta primers. Libraries were prepared by immunoSEQ multiplex PCR; TCRdb keeps only in-frame clonotypes and omits some of them. Recorded for this sample: about 160,000 clones. Source material: PBMCs. The receptors shown here come from a woman aged 55-75 years in good health and CMV-seronegative.

This chain joins TRBV7-9 and TRBJ2-7, with 8 bases that match TRBD1. The CDR3 contains 18 residues. The germline V gene has CDR1 SEHNR and CDR2 FQNEAQ (reference sequence). Germline trimming cut 5 bases from V and 4 bases from J; bases unmatched to any gene: 19. CDR3 DNA sequence: TGTGCCAGCAGCCCAGTGCCCTCGAGACAGGGGATTCCTTACGAGCAGTACTTC. Its protein product is CASSPVPSRQGIPYEQYF.

The chain joins TRBV11-2 to TRBJ2-1; 7 bases align to TRBD1. Germline V gene sequence: CDR1 SGHAT, CDR2 FQNNGV. With V trimmed by 5 bases and J by 7 bases, 11 bases remained unmatched. The CDR3 is made up of 15 amino acids. CDR3 amino acids: CASSQETGFGNEQFF. The CDR3 nucleotides are TGTGCCAGCAGCCAAGAGACAGGGTTCGGGAATGAGCAGTTCTTC.

This sequence joins TRBV5-1 and TRBJ1-5, with D perhaps matching TRBD1 (5 bases). The CDR3 covers 16 residues. V lost 3 bases and J 2 bases, leaving 15 bases between the germline ends. Germline lookup yields CDR1 SGHRS and CDR2 YFSETQ. CDR3 protein: CASSYGSRVGNQPQHF. DNA of the CDR3: TGCGCCAGCAGCTACGGGTCCAGGGTGGGCAATCAGCCCCAGCATTTT.

CDR3: CASTTSGRSTGELFF. CDR3 bases: TGTGCCAGCACGACTAGCGGGAGGTCCACCGGGGAGCTGTTTTTT. The chain carries TRBV11-2 and TRBJ2-2, with TRBD2 identical over 13 bases. The CDR3 loop spans 15 amino acids. V lost 7 bases to trimming and J lost 4 bases; unmatched junction nucleotides: 3. Germline CDR1 is SGHAT and CDR2 is FQNNGV.

The rearrangement joins TRBV9 to TRBJ1-2; D is perhaps TRBD1 (5 bases). This CDR3 is built from 14 residues. V lost 5 bases and J lost 4, with 15 bases in between. In germline, CDR1 is SGDLS, CDR2 YYNGEE. The CDR3 protein is CASRSQAGGYGYTF. The CDR3 nucleotides read TGTGCCAGCAGATCACAGGCAGGTGGCTATGGCTACACCTTC.

This chain uses TRBV10-3 with TRBJ2-2, with D unresolved. CDR3 length: 14 amino acids. Looked up from germline, CDR1 is ENHRY and CDR2 is SYGVKD. With 0 bases removed from V and 4 bases from J, the gap between germline ends came to 6 bases. CDR3 sequence reads: CAISESELTGELFF. The DNA for the CDR3 is TGTGCCATCAGTGAGTCAGAGCTCACCGGGGAGCTGTTTTTT.

The genes are TRBV6-5 and TRBJ1-5; 7 bases map to TRBD1. CDR3 length equals 14 residues. In germline, CDR1 is MNHEY, CDR2 SVGAGI. Trimming removed 2 bases from V and 7 bases from J; junction bases left unmatched: 5. The CDR3 reads CASSYQGGEQPQHF. CDR3 bases: TGTGCCAGCAGTTACCAGGGGGGAGAACAGCCCCAGCATTTT.

Regarding this clone: The same CDR3 also results from other DNA sequences found in this sample. J is TRBJ2-5 and V is TRBV2; no definite D call. Germline V gives CDR1 SNHLY, CDR2 FYNNEI. The V gene lost 6 bases and the J gene lost 4 bases, with 9 bases spanning the gap. The CDR3 loop spans 12 amino acids. The CDR3 DNA sequence: TGTGCCAGCAGACTATCGGGAGAGACCCAGTACTTC. Amino acids: CASRLSGETQYF.

The V call is TRBV19, the J call TRBJ1-1, with 9 bases matching TRBD1. With 2 bases clipped from V and 0 bases from J, the junction kept 7 bases outside the gene matches. Germline CDR1 and CDR2: LNHDA and SQIVND (reference sequence). CDR3 length equals 17 residues. This CDR3 reads CASSIRQGVGMNTEAFF. The CDR3 DNA reads as TGTGCCAGTAGTATACGACAGGGGGTTGGAATGAACACTGAAGCTTTCTTT.

The chain carries TRBV5-1 and TRBJ1-1; the match to TRBD1 covers 9 bases. Trimming cost V 3 bases and J 5 bases; bases outside gene matches: 2. The CDR3 spans 13 residues. Germline V CDR1 and CDR2: SGHRS, YFSETQ. CDR3 bases: TGCGCCAGCAGCTCCGGACAGGGGACTGAAGCTTTCTTT. It is translated as CASSSGQGTEAFF.

For the CDR3, the DNA is TGTGCCAGCAGCTTACGCGCCAGGACCTATAATTCACCCCTCCACTTT. Translation: CASSLRARTYNSPLHF. The V gene is TRBV7-2, the J gene TRBJ1-6, with D unclear. Germline CDR1 and CDR2: SGHTA and FQGNSA. V dropped 2 bases and J dropped 2 bases, with 10 bases sitting between them. CDR3 length: 16 amino acids.

The CDR3 here is CASSYEAGNEQFF. The CDR3 nucleotides read TGCGCCAGCAGCTACGAAGCGGGGAATGAGCAGTTCTTC. This chain connects TRBV5-1 to TRBJ2-1, with 7 bases that match TRBD2. This CDR3 is built from 13 residues. Germline CDR1 SGHRS, CDR2 YFSETQ. V dropped 3 bases and J dropped 7; count of bases not matched to a gene: 4.

The rearrangement joins TRBV5-1 to TRBJ1-2; D is uncertain. The germline CDR1 and CDR2 sequences are SGHRS and YFSETQ. CDR3 size: 14 residues. V was clipped by 4 bases and J by 2 bases, with 12 bases between them. CDR3 sequence: CASSPSTPNYGYTF. As DNA, the CDR3 is TGCGCCAGCAGCCCCTCGACACCCAACTATGGCTACACCTTC.

V is TRBV5-1 and J is TRBJ1-6, with D possibly being TRBD1 (5 bases). V lost 3 bases, J lost 9 bases, and 19 bases lay in between. This CDR3 is built from 16 residues. CDR1 is SGHRS, CDR2 YFSETQ, per germline. The CDR3 loop is CASSSGTPPGSSPLHF. CDR3 nucleotide sequence: TGCGCCAGCAGCTCCGGGACGCCACCCGGGAGTTCACCCCTCCACTTT.

The chain recombines TRBV15 with TRBJ2-7; D perhaps matches TRBD2 (6 bases). The CDR3 has 17 amino acids. Per the germline V gene, CDR1 is LNHNV and CDR2 is YYDKDF (reference sequence). V was cut by 0 bases and J by 0 bases, with 15 bases left in between. The CDR3 DNA reads as TGTGCCACCAGCAGAGATAGGGAGGCAGGGTCCTCCTACGAGCAGTACTTC. Amino acids: CATSRDREAGSSYEQYF.

V and J are TRBV11-2 and TRBJ1-2; perhaps TRBD1 as D (5 bases). The CDR3 spans 15 residues. Trimming cost V 2 bases and J 4 bases, with 14 bases left between them. Germline CDR1 is SGHAT and CDR2 is FQNNGV. DNA of the CDR3: TGTGCCAGCAGCTTACAATACAGGCCGAGCTATGGCTACACCTTC. It translates to CASSLQYRPSYGYTF.

V and J are TRBV7-2 and TRBJ1-2; no reliable D call. V was clipped by 5 bases and J by 4 bases, with 11 bases between them. Germline V gene sequence: CDR1 SGHTA, CDR2 FQGNSA. CDR3 length: 13 amino acids. The CDR3 DNA is TGTGCCAGCAGCGCCGGGTCAACCTATGGCTACACCTTC. It codes for CASSAGSTYGYTF.

V gene TRBV10-3 combines with J gene TRBJ2-2, with 8 bases that match TRBD1. Germline assignment: CDR1 ENHRY and CDR2 SYGVKD. This CDR3 spans 16 amino acids. With 8 bases clipped from V and 0 bases from J, the junction kept 8 bases outside the gene matches. The CDR3 is CAIRGPGGANTGELFF. The DNA for the CDR3 is TGTGCCATCCGCGGGCCAGGGGGCGCGAACACCGGGGAGCTGTTTTTT.

J is TRBJ1-1 and V is TRBV5-6, with D perhaps matching TRBD1 (6 bases). The germline V and J ends were trimmed by 2 bases and 1 base, with 12 bases remaining between them. CDR1 and CDR2 (germline): SGHDT, YYEEEE. The CDR3 contains 15 residues. CDR3 in DNA: TGTGCCAGCAGCTTTTGGACAGACCAGAACACTGAAGCTTTCTTT. It translates to CASSFWTDQNTEAFF.

The chain carries TRBV7-3 and TRBJ1-5; 10 bases are shared with TRBD1. The CDR3 length is 18 residues. Germline-derived CDR1 and CDR2 are SGHTA and FQGTGA. V lost 1 base and J lost 5; bases outside the gene matches: 11. The CDR3 here is CASSLRTGQGRIDQPQHF. The CDR3 region has the DNA TGTGCCAGCAGCTTAAGGACGGGACAGGGGAGGATTGATCAGCCCCAGCATTTT.